These 25 T cell receptor beta chains were sequenced from one sample in a study of human T cells and chemical hapten exposure. The time point: pre-sensitization, week 0. This sample's treatment: therapeutic diphenylcyclopropenone sensitization with weekly scalp DPC. TCRdb reprocessed the RACE reads via MiXCR and lists one record per CDR3 protein. The table lists around 330,000 distinct CDR3 sequences, 4.5% to 5.5% of them singletons. Sequenced material: whole blood, taken in connection with sensitization to the hapten diphenylcyclopropenone (DPC). The receptor set was obtained from a woman in her late teens or twenties with alopecia areata. Some clones in this sample may be carry-over from other donors' samples.

This clonotype was recorded at least ten times. The chain carries TRBV10-3 and TRBJ1-1; no definite D call. The CDR3 length is 15 residues. Germline lookup yields CDR1 ENHRY and CDR2 SYGVKD. V dropped 4 bases and J dropped 1 base, with 13 bases sitting between them. The CDR3 spells CAISVTFSSNTEAFF. CDR3 sequence (DNA): TGTGCCATCAGTGTGACTTTCAGCTCGAACACTGAAGCTTTCTTT.

This clonotype was counted between two and nine times. The chain couples TRBV6-1 to TRBJ2-5, with 8 bases lining up with TRBD2. This CDR3 comprises 15 residues. Unmatched junction bases numbered 2, after V lost 1 base and J lost 1 base. The germline CDR1 and CDR2 sequences are MNHNS and SASEGT. This CDR3 is CASSEEAGGQETQYF. The CDR3 nucleotides read TGTGCCAGCAGTGAAGAGGCGGGGGGCCAAGAGACCCAGTACTTC.

This clonotype was counted between two and nine times. This chain connects TRBV18 to TRBJ1-2, with D hard to call. Trimming pared 3 bases from V and 8 bases from J, leaving 7 bases between. Germline-derived CDR1 and CDR2 are KGHSH and LQKENI. This CDR3 has 11 amino acids. The CDR3 sequence is CASSPDRGYTF. CDR3 nucleotide sequence: TGTGCCAGCTCACCTGATAGGGGCTACACCTTC. Drawing the rest from reference TRBV18 and TRBJ1-2, the complete variable domain is NAGVMQNPRHLVRRRGQEARLRCSPMKGHSHVYWYRQLPEEGLKFMVYLQKENIIDESGMPKERFSAEFPKEGPSILRIQQVVRGDSAAYFCASSPDRGYTFGSGTRLTVV.

The rearrangement joins TRBV12-3 or TRBV12-4 to TRBJ1-1, with D tentatively TRBD1 (5 bases). The CDR3 is 15 residues long. V lost 5 bases, J lost 0 bases, and 13 bases lay in between. The CDR3 loop reads CASSAGGNMNTEAFF. CDR3 coding DNA: TGTGCCAGCAGTGCGGGGGGGAACATGAACACTGAAGCTTTCTTT.

This clonotype was seen repeatedly, ten times or more. The V gene is TRBV27, the J gene TRBJ1-4; 7 positions match TRBD1. The CDR3 runs 14 residues. The V gene end was trimmed by 5 bases and the J gene end by 8 bases; junction bases not matched to a gene: 8. In germline, CDR1 is MNHEY, CDR2 SMNVEV (reference sequence). The CDR3 loop is CASSLTGVTEKLFF. DNA of the CDR3: TGTGCCAGCAGTCTCACAGGGGTTACAGAAAAACTGTTTTTT.

This clonotype has more than one count but fewer than ten. The gene calls are TRBV18 and TRBJ2-1; 7 bases are shared with TRBD1. The CDR3 covers 16 residues. The V segment lost 2 bases and the J segment 5 bases; nucleotides outside the gene matches: 9. Germline loops: CDR1 KGHSH, CDR2 LQKENI. The CDR3 DNA is TGTGCCAGCTCACCATTTACGGGGACAGCTAACAATGAGCAGTTCTTC. This gives the protein CASSPFTGTANNEQFF.

This clonotype has a count of ten or more. The gene calls are TRBV12-3 or TRBV12-4 and TRBJ1-1, with D tentatively TRBD1 (6 bases). CDR3 length: 14 amino acids. The V and J ends lost 6 bases and 3 bases respectively, with 14 bases between them. CDR3 residues: CASSPGGKDTEAFF. Written as DNA, the CDR3 is TGTGCCAGCAGCCCCGGGGGCAAGGACACTGAAGCTTTCTTT.

There are many counts of this clonotype. The chain uses TRBV6-5 and TRBJ2-7; 7 bases map to TRBD1. The trim removed 6 bases at V and 3 bases at J, leaving 8 bases unmatched. The CDR3 length is 14 residues. In germline, CDR1 is MNHEY, CDR2 SVGAGI. DNA of the CDR3: TGTGCCAGCAGAAGATCCGGACAGGTCTACGAGCAGTACTTC. Amino acids: CASRRSGQVYEQYF.

There are many counts of this clonotype. The J gene is TRBJ1-5, the V gene TRBV5-8; D call uncertain. This CDR3 spans 13 amino acids. Trimming removed 1 base at V and 6 bases at J, with 8 bases between. Germline-derived CDR1 and CDR2 are SGHTS and YDEGEE. CDR3 coding DNA: TGTGCCAGCAGCTTGAGTACGGGTCAGCCCCAGCATTTT. Translated, it gives CASSLSTGQPQHF.

This chain uses TRBV3-1 with TRBJ2-7; TRBD1 matches 9 bases. CDR3 size: 14 residues. The germline gives CDR1 LGHDT, CDR2 YNNKEL (reference sequence). The junction had 3 bases not matched to a gene; V was cut back by 3 bases and J by 3 bases. The CDR3 loop reads CASSHLTGGYEQYF. The DNA for the CDR3 is TGTGCCAGCAGCCACCTGACAGGGGGCTACGAGCAGTACTTC.

This clonotype appeared many times. The V call is TRBV20-1, the J call TRBJ1-1; tentatively, D is TRBD1 (5 bases). Germline V gene lookup returns CDR1 DFQATT and CDR2 SNEGSKA (reference sequence). This CDR3 region has 13 residues. V lost 5 bases and J 4 bases, leaving 14 bases between the germline ends. The CDR3 reads CSAPRGEVTEAFF. The CDR3 bases are TGCAGTGCTCCCCGGGGGGAGGTCACTGAAGCTTTCTTT.

This clonotype was seen only a few times. The chain recombines TRBV20-1 with TRBJ1-1; TRBD1 might be the D (6 bases). Germline values: CDR1 DFQATT, CDR2 SNEGSKA (reference sequence). V was trimmed by 5 bases and J by 11 bases, leaving 18 bases between them. CDR3 length: 12 amino acids. The CDR3 sequence: CSAGGTYAWAFF. The CDR3 DNA reads as TGCAGTGCTGGGGGCACCTATGCCTGGGCTTTCTTT.

As regards this clonotype: With a much larger clone just one base away, this may be a read error. The genes are TRBV7-3 and TRBJ1-1; 7 bases align to TRBD1. The CDR3 spans 14 residues. Germline CDR1 SGHTA, CDR2 FQGTGA. V shed 4 bases and J 0 bases; nucleotides not matched to a gene: 2. This CDR3 is CASSSTGMNTEAFF. DNA for the CDR3: TGTGCCAGCAGCTCGACAGGGATGAACACTGAAGCTTTCTTT.

This clonotype was counted between two and nine times. V and J are TRBV6-2 or TRBV6-3 and TRBJ2-7; no reliable D call. Germline CDR1 is MNHEY and CDR2 is SVGEGT. This CDR3 contains 14 residues. Deletions cut 0 bases from V and 2 bases from J, with 8 bases between. This chain's CDR3 is CASSYSSSPYEQYF. The CDR3 nucleotides are TGTGCCAGCAGTTACTCGAGCAGCCCCTACGAGCAGTACTTC.

The table lists this clonotype with a few counts. V is TRBV12-3 or TRBV12-4 and J is TRBJ2-6; D tentatively fits TRBD1 or TRBD2 (5 bases each). V was clipped by 2 bases and J by 1 base, with 15 bases between them. This CDR3 contains 18 residues. The CDR3 coding sequence is TGTGCCAGCAGTTTAACGGGGCGCGGTTTGTCTGGGGCCAACGTCCTGACTTTC. Translating gives CASSLTGRGLSGANVLTF.

This clonotype was counted a few times. The chain is built from TRBV3-1 and TRBJ2-1; the D is unclear. The CDR3 is 16 amino acids. V was pared by 0 bases and J by 4 bases, with 13 bases between. Germline V gene sequence: CDR1 LGHDT, CDR2 YNNKEL (reference sequence). The chain's CDR3 is CASSQDKQRLYNEQFF. The CDR3 bases are TGTGCCAGCAGCCAAGATAAACAGAGATTATACAATGAGCAGTTCTTC.

This clonotype has at least ten counts. J is TRBJ1-2 and V is TRBV5-1; D not certain. Trimming shortened V by 0 bases and J by 8 bases, and 14 bases separated the two germline ends. The germline V gene has CDR1 SGHRS and CDR2 YFSETQ. The CDR3 has 14 amino acids. CDR3 residues: CASSLEPGRRGYTF. DNA of the CDR3: TGCGCCAGCAGCTTGGAGCCGGGGAGACGGGGCTACACCTTC.

The chain carries TRBV5-1 and TRBJ2-3; either TRBD1 or TRBD2 may fit D (5 bases each). The CDR3 contains 14 residues. Germline V gene data show CDR1 as SGHRS and CDR2 as YFSETQ. Trimming took off 1 base at V and 6 bases at J, with 12 bases between the two ends. The CDR3 here is CASSLFQGEDTQYF. CDR3 DNA: TGCGCCAGCAGCTTGTTCCAGGGAGAGGATACGCAGTATTTT.

In its sample, this clonotype was seen many times. The V and J genes are TRBV4-1 and TRBJ2-1, with D possibly matching TRBD2 (6 bases). The V end was cut by 2 bases, the J end by 7 bases, with 9 bases between. The CDR3 covers 13 residues. The germline CDR1 and CDR2 sequences are MGHRA and YSYEKL. CDR3 in amino acids: CASSQRRGNEQFF. Here the CDR3 DNA reads TGCGCCAGCAGCCAACGTCGGGGGAATGAGCAGTTCTTC.

This clonotype was seen a handful of times. The chain links TRBV9 to TRBJ1-6, with D possibly being TRBD1 (5 bases). Trimming pared 0 bases from V and 2 bases from J, leaving 9 bases between. The CDR3 totals 16 residues. Per germline, CDR1 SGDLS and CDR2 YYNGEE. The CDR3: CASSVGGGPYNSPLHF. The CDR3 region has the DNA TGTGCCAGCAGCGTAGGGGGCGGACCCTATAATTCACCCCTCCACTTT.

At least ten counts were recorded for this clonotype. The chain joins TRBV2 to TRBJ2-3; 8 bases are shared with TRBD2. This CDR3 is built from 15 residues. Trimming took 9 bases from V and 2 from J; bases not matched to a gene: 10. The germline V gene encodes CDR1 SNHLY and CDR2 FYNNEI. The CDR3 DNA is TGTGCCAGTCAGACACTAGCGGTCCTCACAGATACGCAGTATTTT. Amino acid sequence: CASQTLAVLTDTQYF.

This clonotype occurred a few times. The rearrangement joins TRBV29-1 to TRBJ2-3, with D possibly TRBD2 on 6 matching bases. The CDR3 is 14 amino acids. The germline V gene encodes CDR1 SQVTM and CDR2 ANQGSEA. V dropped 3 bases and J dropped 4 bases, with 14 bases sitting between them. The CDR3 is CSVERQGGPDTQYF. The CDR3 nucleotides read TGCAGCGTTGAGCGTCAGGGAGGTCCAGATACGCAGTATTTT.

This clonotype occurred many times. This chain links TRBV5-1 with TRBJ2-2, with D hard to call. CDR3 length: 15 amino acids. V was cut by 0 bases and J by 6 bases, with 12 bases left in between. Germline V gene lookup returns CDR1 SGHRS and CDR2 YFSETQ. Written as DNA, the CDR3 is TGCGCCAGCAGCTTGGGGAACTATGGCCCCGGGGAGCTGTTTTTT. Its translation is CASSLGNYGPGELFF.

This clonotype was counted a few times. CDR3 in DNA: TGTGCCAGTAGGGGACGGGGGGACAATGAGCAGTTCTTC. Encoded protein: CASRGRGDNEQFF. The chain joins TRBV6-1 to TRBJ2-1; 7 positions agree with TRBD2. Unmatched junction bases numbered 7, after V lost 9 bases and J lost 5 bases. This CDR3 region has 13 residues. CDR1 and CDR2 (germline): MNHNS, SASEGT.

This clonotype was counted a few times. This chain connects TRBV20-1 to TRBJ1-1; D uncertain. The CDR3 length is 13 residues. CDR1 is DFQATT and CDR2 is SNEGSKA in the germline V gene (reference sequence). The V and J ends lost 0 bases and 1 base respectively, with 6 bases between them. The CDR3 bases are TGCAGTGCTAGAGACCTCTGGAACACTGAAGCTTTCTTT. Residues: CSARDLWNTEAFF.